These T cell receptor beta chains were read from a single sample in a study of patients and donors after allogeneic stem cell transplantation. TCRdb processed the RT-PCR reads anew with MiXCR; each CDR3 protein has one entry. The table includes about 410,000 distinct CDR3 sequences, 16% detected once. Sequenced input: blood, either unsorted or a sorted T cell fraction (not recorded which). The receptors shown here come from a human donor who was either an allogeneic HSCT recipient or a stem cell or donor lymphocyte infusion donor (not recorded which). It is not recorded whose cells these are; they may come from a transplant donor. The CDR3 runs from the conserved cysteine through the conserved F or W.

v_call: TRBV19; cdr3_aa: CASSIDLGRTQYF
v_call: TRBV13; cdr3_aa: CASSSTGAGYGYTF
v_call: TRBV20-1; cdr3_aa: CSAPQGHLTYNEQFF
v_call: TRBV30; cdr3_aa: CAWIGTAQEQYF
v_call: TRBV12-3/TRBV12-4; cdr3_aa: CASSLGGSTHEQYF
v_call: TRBV29-1; cdr3_aa: CSVDDGINYGYTF
v_call: TRBV6-1; cdr3_aa: CASSVSSGRDSYEQYF
v_call: TRBV13; cdr3_aa: CASSFRPEAFF
v_call: TRBV30; cdr3_aa: CAWNPNTEAFF
v_call: TRBV4-1; cdr3_aa: CASSLPRPNEKLFF
v_call: TRBV5-1; cdr3_aa: CASSFLGPIVLTF
v_call: TRBV20-1; cdr3_aa: CSGRDRKNQPQHF
v_call: TRBV7-9; cdr3_aa: CASSLFSGVDEQYF
v_call: TRBV7-8; cdr3_aa: CASSQDHSYEQYF
v_call: TRBV12-3/TRBV12-4; cdr3_aa: CASTPYRTGGTEAFF
v_call: TRBV24-1; cdr3_aa: CATSADRQTGRETQYF
v_call: TRBV10-3; cdr3_aa: CAISPSGKSSYNEQFF
v_call: TRBV4-3; cdr3_aa: CASSQVPPGLAGGNTGELFF
v_call: TRBV19; cdr3_aa: CASSSQEAYNEQFF
v_call: TRBV30; cdr3_aa: CAWGGGWVANTEAFF
v_call: TRBV5-6; cdr3_aa: CASTFSGTPRENEQFF
v_call: TRBV20-1; cdr3_aa: CSARRPRSGANVLTF
v_call: TRBV5-1; cdr3_aa: CASSSDPSGTGEQFF
v_call: TRBV7-9; cdr3_aa: CASSYQGDGEKLFF
v_call: TRBV12-3/TRBV12-4; cdr3_aa: CASRLGRGTAEAFF
v_call: TRBV20-1; cdr3_aa: CSILRDRVEKIGNSPLHF
v_call: TRBV4-1; cdr3_aa: CASSQLMTGTQYF
v_call: TRBV7-8; cdr3_aa: CASSSREGSYGYTF
v_call: TRBV29-1; cdr3_aa: CSAGRSLNTEAFF
v_call: TRBV29-1; cdr3_aa: CSVEAGTNEAFF
v_call: TRBV20-1; cdr3_aa: CSLARESRNTEAFF
v_call: TRBV12-3/TRBV12-4; cdr3_aa: CASSLGRHEAFF
v_call: TRBV7-9; cdr3_aa: CASRRYLGANEQFF
v_call: TRBV30; cdr3_aa: CAWSSGPSPTEAFF
v_call: TRBV11-2; cdr3_aa: CASSLRLRGAGGRRELFF
v_call: TRBV7-9; cdr3_aa: CASSPQLGNSNQPQHF
v_call: TRBV29-1; cdr3_aa: CSVETLREALGTEAFF
v_call: TRBV6-2/TRBV6-3; cdr3_aa: CASSIAGLSYEQYF
v_call: TRBV6-2/TRBV6-3; cdr3_aa: CASSYVGTPGDTQYF
v_call: TRBV4-2; cdr3_aa: CASSPPLAGAANYEQYF
v_call: TRBV7-8; cdr3_aa: CASSLNRAGAYNEQFF